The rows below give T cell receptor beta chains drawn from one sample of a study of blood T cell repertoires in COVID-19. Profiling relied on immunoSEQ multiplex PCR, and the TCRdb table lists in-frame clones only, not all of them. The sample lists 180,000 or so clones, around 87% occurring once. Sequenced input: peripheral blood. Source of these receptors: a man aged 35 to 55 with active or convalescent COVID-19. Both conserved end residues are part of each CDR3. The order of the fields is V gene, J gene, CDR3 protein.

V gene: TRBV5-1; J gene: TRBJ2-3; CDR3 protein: CASSLGRGTDTQYF
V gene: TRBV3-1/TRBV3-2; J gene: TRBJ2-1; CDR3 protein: CASSQATSGDFNEQFF
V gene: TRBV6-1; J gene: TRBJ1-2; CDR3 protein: CASSEDRGFANYGYTF
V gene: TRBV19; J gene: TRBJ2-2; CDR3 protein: CASMTSGVGELFF
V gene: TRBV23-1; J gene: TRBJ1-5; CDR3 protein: CASSRLLDRGDNQPQHF
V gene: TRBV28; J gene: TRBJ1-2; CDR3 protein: CASSLGLNYGYTF
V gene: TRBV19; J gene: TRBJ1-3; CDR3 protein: CASSQLSADGWDTIYF
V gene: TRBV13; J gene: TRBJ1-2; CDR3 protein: CASSLGSPGNYGYTF
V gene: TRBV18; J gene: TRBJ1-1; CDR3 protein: CASSAQGARAEAFF
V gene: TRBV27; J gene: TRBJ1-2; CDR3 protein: CASSPDRKYGYTF
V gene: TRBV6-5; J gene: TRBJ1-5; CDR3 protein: CASSYRGDNQPQHF
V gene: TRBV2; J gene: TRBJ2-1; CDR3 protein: CASSRNRGPYNEQFF
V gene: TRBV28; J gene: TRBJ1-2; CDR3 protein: CASSQGYGYTF
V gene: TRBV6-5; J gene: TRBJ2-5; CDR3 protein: CASSRVRETQYF
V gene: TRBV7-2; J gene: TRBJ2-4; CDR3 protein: CASRGGKNIQYF
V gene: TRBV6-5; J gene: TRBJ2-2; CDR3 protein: CASSHPDTGELFF
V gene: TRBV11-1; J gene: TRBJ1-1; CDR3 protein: CASSRQGYTEAFF
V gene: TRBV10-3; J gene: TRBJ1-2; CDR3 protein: CAISESSASNYGYTF
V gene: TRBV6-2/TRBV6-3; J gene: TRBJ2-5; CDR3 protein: CASSKEFETQYF
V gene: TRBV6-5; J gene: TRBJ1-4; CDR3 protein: CASSYSEKTNEKLFF
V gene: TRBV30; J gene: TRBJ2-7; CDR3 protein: CAWSVGGTSSEQYF
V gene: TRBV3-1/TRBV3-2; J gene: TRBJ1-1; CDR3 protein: CASSPLSDTEAFF
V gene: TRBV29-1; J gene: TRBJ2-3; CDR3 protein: CSASQKGRGDTQYF
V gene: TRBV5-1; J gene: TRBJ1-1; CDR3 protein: CASSFKTGEYTEAFF
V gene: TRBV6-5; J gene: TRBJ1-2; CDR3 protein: CASRNLDRADGYTF
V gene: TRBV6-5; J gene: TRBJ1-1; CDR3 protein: CASSYNQRRTEAFF
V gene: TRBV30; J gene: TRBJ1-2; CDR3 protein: CAWSPLGQGHYGYTF
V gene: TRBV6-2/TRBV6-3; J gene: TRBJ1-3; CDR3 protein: CASSRLPPEESSGNTIYF